The entry below describes one T cell receptor (beta chain). Its antigen is still unknown. The data originate from a study of cytomegalovirus exposure and HLA in healthy donors. Overall study findings and caveats: CMV antigen specificity was confirmed in vitro for three CMV-associated chains.

Clones were sequenced by immunoSEQ multiplex PCR, and TCRdb holds only the in-frame ones, with some missing. This sample has 55,000 to 75,000 clones, with almost 97% found just once. The CDR3 totals 17 residues. Per germline, CDR1 SGHTA and CDR2 FQGNSA. With V trimmed by 5 bases and J by 0 bases, 13 bases remained unmatched. The sample was PBMCs. V and J are TRBV7-2 and TRBJ2-7, with 7 bases aligning to TRBD2. This TCR was sampled from a young woman in good health and CMV-seronegative. In DNA form, the CDR3 reads TGTGCCAGCAGCCTCCGTGTAGCGGGTGAGAGCTCCTACGAGCAGTACTTC. Protein product: CASSLRVAGESSYEQYF.